Presented here are 8 T cell receptor beta chains from one specimen sequenced in a study of graft-versus-host responses after intestinal transplantation. Measured with immunoSEQ multiplex PCR; TCRdb has only the in-frame clones, and not every one. Altogether 98,000 or so clones are present, about 90% being singletons, with the ten largest covering about 0.9%. The antigens of these receptors remain unknown. Source: unstimulated CD4+ T cells sorted from spleen or lymph node cells, taken before intestinal transplant. Receptors originate from a human donor who received an intestinal transplant.

The chain couples TRBV7-2 to TRBJ2-5; 15 positions match TRBD2. The germline V gene has CDR1 SGHTA and CDR2 FQGNSA. With V trimmed by 5 bases and J by 4 bases, 5 bases remained unmatched. The CDR3 contains 16 residues. CDR3 DNA sequence: TGTGCCAGCAGCCGAAAGGGACTAGCGGGGGGAGAGACCCAGTACTTC. Translating gives CASSRKGLAGGETQYF.

This chain connects TRBV5-6 to TRBJ2-2, with D perhaps being TRBD1 or TRBD2 (5 bases each). The CDR3 has 13 residues. The germline V and J ends were trimmed by 3 bases and 4 bases, with 7 bases remaining between them. Per the germline V gene, CDR1 is SGHDT and CDR2 is YYEEEE. The CDR3 here is CASSWGFTGELFF. CDR3 coding DNA: TGTGCCAGCAGCTGGGGGTTCACCGGGGAGCTGTTTTTT.

The chain carries TRBV5-4 and TRBJ2-3, with TRBD2 identical over 7 bases. Trimming took 0 bases from V and 3 from J; bases not matched to a gene: 10. CDR1 and CDR2 (germline): SGHNT, YYREEE (reference sequence). The CDR3 loop spans 17 amino acids. Written as DNA, the CDR3 is TGTGCCAGCAGCTTGGCAGGAGGGAGGGCCGGGACAGATACGCAGTATTTT. Its protein product is CASSLAGGRAGTDTQYF.

The CDR3: CASSISGGWKETQYF. CDR3 DNA sequence: TGTGCCAGCAGCATCTCAGGGGGGTGGAAAGAGACCCAGTACTTC. This sequence joins TRBV5-5 and TRBJ2-5, with D perhaps matching TRBD1 (7 bases). CDR3 length equals 15 residues. The V end was cut by 4 bases, the J end by 3 bases, with 16 bases between. CDR1 SGHKS and CDR2 YYEKEE come from the germline V gene (reference sequence).

The chain carries TRBV2 and TRBJ1-2, with D unresolved. CDR1 is SNHLY, CDR2 FYNNEI, per germline. V lost 6 bases, J lost 0 bases, and 11 bases lay in between. This CDR3 is built from 14 residues. The CDR3 DNA reads TGTGCCAGCAGGACTTGGACTCCTAACTATGGCTACACCTTC. This gives the protein CASRTWTPNYGYTF. Based on the CDR3 plus reference TRBV2 and TRBJ1-2, the full variable domain is EPEVTQTPSHQVTQMGQEVILRCVPISNHLYFYWYRQILGQKVEFLVSFYNNEISEKSEIFDDQFSVERPDGSNFTLKIRSTKLEDSAMYFCASRTWTPNYGYTFGSGTRLTVV.

The chain couples TRBV4-1 to TRBJ2-3; 7 nucleotides match TRBD2. J was trimmed by 4 bases and V by 6 bases; bases with no gene match: 16. The CDR3 has 17 amino acids. CDR1 and CDR2 (germline): MGHRA, YSYEKL. CDR3 sequence (DNA): TGCGCCAGCAGTTACAACCGGGACTATCTCGCAGCAGATACGCAGTATTTT. Translated, it gives CASSYNRDYLAADTQYF.

The chain links TRBV5-4 to TRBJ1-6, with a possible D match to TRBD1 (6 bases). The CDR3 length is 16 residues. Trimming took 0 bases from V and 6 from J, leaving 13 bases between them. The germline gives CDR1 SGHNT, CDR2 YYREEE (reference sequence). The CDR3: CASSLDRDISNSPLHF. The CDR3 DNA reads TGTGCCAGCAGCTTGGACCGGGACATTTCTAATTCACCCCTCCACTTT.

The CDR3 coding sequence is TGCAGCGTTGGAGGCCAGGGACGCACAGATACGCAGTATTTT. Residues: CSVGGQGRTDTQYF. V and J are TRBV29-1 and TRBJ2-3; D possibly uses TRBD1 or TRBD2 (5 bases each). The CDR3 length is 14 residues. The V gene lost 4 bases and the J gene lost 1 base, with 12 bases spanning the gap. CDR1 and CDR2 from the germline V gene are SQVTM and ANQGSEA.